This is a list of T cell receptor beta chains from one sample in a study of blood T cell repertoires in COVID-19. Repertoires were generated with immunoSEQ multiplex PCR, while TCRdb's copy carries only in-frame clones and drops some. The data show 95,000 or so clones, with 80% to 90% seen just once and 17% held by the top ten. The source material was peripheral blood. Receptors originate from a human donor in a cohort sampled during active COVID-19. CDR3s include the opening cysteine and the closing phenylalanine or tryptophan. Fields, in order: D gene, V gene, clone size, J gene, CDR3 protein, CDR3 DNA. D genes are given only for firm matches. Clone size appears in some rows only: once, few, many, or a class for an expanded clone.

TRBD1	TRBV10-3	NA	TRBJ1-1	CAIRGDRGLTEAFF	TGTGCCATCAGGGGGGACAGGGGGCTAACTGAAGCTTTCTTT
NA	TRBV11-1	NA	TRBJ2-7	CASSKDTYEQYF	TGTGCCAGCAGCAAGGACACCTACGAGCAGTACTTC
TRBD2	TRBV7-2	NA	TRBJ2-5	CASSFQAGGAKETQYF	TGTGCCAGCAGCTTTCAAGCGGGGGGGGCTAAAGAGACCCAGTACTTC
TRBD1	TRBV6-5	NA	TRBJ1-2	CASTRTGINYGYTF	TGTGCCAGCACTAGGACAGGGATAAACTATGGCTACACCTTC
TRBD1	TRBV27	NA	TRBJ1-6	CASSSWTGGRPLHF	TGTGCCAGCAGTTCTTGGACAGGGGGAAGACCCCTCCACTTT
TRBD1	TRBV6-5	NA	TRBJ1-5	CASSSGTGNQPQHF	TGTGCCAGCAGTTCCGGGACAGGGAATCAGCCCCAGCATTTT
NA	TRBV7-3	few	TRBJ2-1	CASSKTGQSYNEQFF	TGTGCCAGCAGCAAAACGGGACAAAGCTACAATGAGCAGTTCTTC
TRBD2	TRBV15	few	TRBJ2-1	CATSPSSGDYNEQFF	TGTGCCACCAGCCCGTCCAGCGGGGACTACAATGAGCAGTTCTTC
NA	TRBV6-5	NA	TRBJ2-1	CASQHPGVAYNEQFF	TGTGCCAGTCAGCATCCGGGGGTGGCCTACAATGAGCAGTTCTTC
TRBD1	TRBV4-1	NA	TRBJ1-1	CASSPTGQGTEAFF	TGCGCCAGCAGCCCTACGGGACAGGGGACTGAAGCTTTCTTT
NA	TRBV6-5	NA	TRBJ2-7	CASSSPHRVAVYEQYF	TGTGCCAGCAGTTCTCCCCACAGGGTAGCCGTCTACGAGCAGTACTTC
NA	TRBV7-9	NA	TRBJ1-2	CASSVDSYGYTF	TGTGCCAGCAGCGTGGACAGCTATGGCTACACCTTC
NA	TRBV19	NA	TRBJ1-2	CASSIVPPRGYGYTF	TGTGCCAGTAGTATAGTCCCACCACGGGGCTATGGCTACACCTTC
NA	TRBV6-6	NA	TRBJ2-7	CASSYGPNEQYF	TGTGCCAGCAGTTACGGGCCGAACGAGCAGTACTTC
NA	TRBV9	NA	TRBJ2-7	CASSVGHHTYEQYF	TGTGCCAGCAGCGTAGGACACCACACCTACGAGCAGTACTTC
NA	TRBV6-5	once	TRBJ2-6	CASSSPYYSGANVLTF	TGTGCCAGCAGTTCCCCGTACTACTCTGGGGCCAACGTCCTGACTTTC
NA	TRBV7-3	NA	TRBJ1-2	CASSMTTGHPRGYTF	TGTGCCAGCAGCATGACGACAGGTCACCCTCGGGGCTACACCTTC
NA	TRBV19	NA	TRBJ2-3	CASTPGVGGRTDTQYF	TGTGCCAGTACCCCCGGGGTGGGGGGTCGCACAGATACGCAGTATTTT
NA	TRBV18	medium-sized	TRBJ1-1	CASSPTAQAEAFF	TGTGCCAGCTCACCCACTGCACAGGCTGAAGCTTTCTTT
NA	TRBV4-1	NA	TRBJ2-7	CASSQARGVGEQYF	TGCGCCAGCAGCCAAGCCAGGGGGGTTGGCGAGCAGTACTTC
TRBD1	TRBV5-1	NA	TRBJ2-5	CASSSGTGRETQYF	TGCGCCAGCAGCTCCGGGACAGGGAGGGAGACCCAGTACTTC
NA	TRBV7-8	NA	TRBJ2-7	CASSLEAGFSSYEQYF	TGTGCCAGCAGCTTAGAGGCAGGATTCAGCTCCTACGAGCAGTACTTC
TRBD2	TRBV9	NA	TRBJ2-3	CASSPRLAGYTDTQYF	TGTGCCAGCAGCCCACGACTAGCGGGGTACACAGATACGCAGTATTTT
TRBD2	TRBV5-1	NA	TRBJ2-1	CASSYGLAGVYNEQFF	TGCGCCAGCAGCTATGGACTAGCGGGGGTCTACAATGAGCAGTTCTTC
NA	TRBV9	NA	TRBJ1-1	CASSDLGGGQTEAFF	TGTGCCAGCAGCGACCTTGGGGGGGGGCAGACTGAAGCTTTCTTT
NA	TRBV24-1	NA	TRBJ2-5	CATSDRTDQETQYF	TGTGCCACCAGTGACCGGACAGACCAAGAGACCCAGTACTTC
NA	TRBV28	NA	TRBJ1-3	CASSLQGSGNTIYF	TGTGCCAGCAGTTTACAGGGATCAGGAAACACCATATATTTT
NA	TRBV7-2	once	TRBJ1-4	CASSSQTRGSRLFF	TGTGCCAGCAGCTCACAGACGCGGGGCAGTAGACTGTTTTTT
NA	TRBV11-2	NA	TRBJ1-1	CASSLAGGTTEAFF	TGTGCCAGCAGCCTAGCTGGGGGGACCACTGAAGCTTTCTTT
NA	TRBV11-2	NA	TRBJ2-7	CASSLQNNYEQYF	TGTGCCAGCAGCTTACAAAACAACTACGAGCAGTACTTC
TRBD1	TRBV18	NA	TRBJ1-1	CASSPGQGNVNTEAFF	TGTGCCAGCTCACCGGGACAGGGAAATGTGAACACTGAAGCTTTCTTT
NA	TRBV15	NA	TRBJ2-7	CATSERVGQGYEQYF	TGTGCCACCAGCGAAAGGGTGGGGCAGGGCTACGAGCAGTACTTC
TRBD2	TRBV6-5	NA	TRBJ2-7	CASTKGLSYEQYF	TGTGCCAGCACCAAGGGACTATCCTACGAGCAGTACTTC
TRBD2	TRBV6-2/TRBV6-3	NA	TRBJ2-7	CASSKSGTSGRYEQYF	TGTGCCAGCAGTAAATCCGGGACTAGCGGGAGGTACGAGCAGTACTTC
NA	TRBV19	once	TRBJ2-7	CASSPGIHSYEQYF	TGTGCCAGTAGTCCCGGGATCCACTCCTACGAGCAGTACTTC
NA	TRBV5-1	NA	TRBJ1-6	CASSPDMGHLPLHF	TGCGCCAGCAGCCCAGATATGGGACATCTACCCCTCCACTTT
NA	TRBV27	NA	TRBJ2-7	CASSLHPLAGKDYEQYF	TGTGCCAGCAGTCTTCACCCCTTGGCAGGTAAAGACTACGAGCAGTACTTC
TRBD1	TRBV10-2	NA	TRBJ1-2	CASSDGGQGALYGYTF	TGCGCCAGCAGTGACGGGGGGCAGGGGGCCCTATATGGCTACACCTTC
NA	TRBV6-5	few	TRBJ1-1	CASSYGDTTEAFF	TGTGCCAGCAGTTACGGGGACACCACTGAAGCTTTCTTT
NA	TRBV3-1/TRBV3-2	NA	TRBJ2-1	CASSQFTGSYNEQFF	TGTGCCAGCAGCCAATTCACGGGCTCCTACAATGAGCAGTTCTTC
NA	TRBV6-5	NA	TRBJ2-7	CASSQGGYEQYF	TGTGCCAGCAGCCAGGGGGGATACGAGCAGTACTTC
TRBD1	TRBV7-9	NA	TRBJ2-1	CASSLVGTVSLYNEQFF	TGTGCCAGCAGCTTAGTTGGGACAGTAAGTCTGTACAATGAGCAGTTCTTC
NA	TRBV13	NA	TRBJ1-3	CASSGRTTGNTIYF	TGTGCCAGCAGCGGACGGACAACTGGAAACACCATATATTTT
NA	TRBV6-1	NA	TRBJ1-1	CASSEGRGQAFF	TGTGCCAGCAGTGAAGGGAGGGGACAAGCTTTCTTT
NA	TRBV28	NA	TRBJ2-7	CASSSEKGLYEQYF	TGTGCCAGCAGTTCTGAAAAGGGGCTTTACGAGCAGTACTTC
NA	TRBV6-5	once	TRBJ1-6	CASSYSGGPNSPLHF	TGTGCCAGCAGTTACTCTGGGGGCCCTAATTCACCCCTCCACTTT
NA	TRBV4-1	NA	TRBJ1-1	CASSPQAIRNTEAFF	TGCGCCAGCAGCCCGCAAGCCATTAGGAACACTGAAGCTTTCTTT